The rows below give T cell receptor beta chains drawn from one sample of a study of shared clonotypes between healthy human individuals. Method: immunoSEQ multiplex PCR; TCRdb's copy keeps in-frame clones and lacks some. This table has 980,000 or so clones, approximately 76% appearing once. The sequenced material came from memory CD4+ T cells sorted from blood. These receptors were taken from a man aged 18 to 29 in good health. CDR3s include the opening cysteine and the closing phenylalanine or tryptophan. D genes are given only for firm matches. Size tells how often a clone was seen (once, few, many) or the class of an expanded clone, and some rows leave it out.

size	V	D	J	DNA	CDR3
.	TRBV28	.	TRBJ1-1	TGTGCCAGCAGTTCCCCCACAGGATGGGACACTGAAGCTTTCTTT	CASSSPTGWDTEAFF
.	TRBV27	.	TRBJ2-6	TGTGCCAGCAGTTTAGGCAGACAATCTGGGGCCAACGTCCTGACTTTC	CASSLGRQSGANVLTF
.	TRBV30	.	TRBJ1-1	TGTGCCTGGGGAGTGGACACTGAAGCTTTCTTT	CAWGVDTEAFF
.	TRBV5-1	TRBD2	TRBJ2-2	TGCGCCAGCAGCGCACTAGCGGGGGCGGACACCGGGGAGCTGTTTTTT	CASSALAGADTGELFF
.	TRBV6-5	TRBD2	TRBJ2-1	TGTGCCAGCAGTTCTGGGCGGCTAGCGGGAAGGTATGAGCAGTTCTTC	CASSSGRLAGRYEQFF
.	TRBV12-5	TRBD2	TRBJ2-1	TGTGCTAGTGGTTTGGTACTCGGCGGGAGTACACATGAGCAGTTCTTC	CASGLVLGGSTHEQFF
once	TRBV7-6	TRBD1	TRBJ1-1	TGTGCCAGCAGCTTAGGTCAGGGGGACACTGAAGCTTTCTTT	CASSLGQGDTEAFF
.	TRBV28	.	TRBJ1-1	TGTGCCAGCAGCTCAGGGGTGTTCGTTTTCTTT	CASSSGVFVFF
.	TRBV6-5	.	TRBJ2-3	TGTGCCAGCAGTCGTTTCCGGGACCTCCCAGATACGCAGTATTTT	CASSRFRDLPDTQYF
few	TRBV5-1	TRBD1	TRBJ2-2	TGCGCCAGCAGTAGATCCGGGACAGGGGAGCCCGGGGAGCTGTTTTTT	CASSRSGTGEPGELFF
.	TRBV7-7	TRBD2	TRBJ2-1	TGTGCTAGCAGCCCCGGACTAGCGGACAATGAGCAGTTCTTC	CASSPGLADNEQFF
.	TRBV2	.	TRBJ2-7	TGTGCCAGCAGTCTTCCAGCGGGTAACTCCTACGAGCAGTACTTC	CASSLPAGNSYEQYF
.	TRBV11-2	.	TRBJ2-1	TGTGCCAGCAGCTTCTCGGCGGACCCCTACAATGAGCAGTTCTTC	CASSFSADPYNEQFF
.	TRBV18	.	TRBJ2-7	TGTGCCAGCTCACCACTCCGCGGGCAGGCCAAGCCCTACGAGCAGTACTTC	CASSPLRGQAKPYEQYF
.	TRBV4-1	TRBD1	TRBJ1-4	TGCGCCAGCAGCCAAGTTTCCTTGCAGGGGGCAAAACTGTTTTTT	CASSQVSLQGAKLFF
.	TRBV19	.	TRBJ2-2	TGTGCCAGTAGTATTTTCTTGGTTGCAGGGCGAAACACCGGGGAGCTGTTTTTT	CASSIFLVAGRNTGELFF
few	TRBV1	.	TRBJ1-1	TGCACCAGCATAAGGGGAACCGAAGGACACACTGAAGCTTTCTTT	CTSIRGTEGHTEAFF
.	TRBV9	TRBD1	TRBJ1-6	TGTGCCAGCAGCGCCCGGACAGGACCTAATTCACCCCTCCACTTT	CASSARTGPNSPLHF
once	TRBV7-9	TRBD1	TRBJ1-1	TGTGCCAGCAGTTCCGGCAATACAGGGGGCCACACTGAAGCTTTCTTT	CASSSGNTGGHTEAFF
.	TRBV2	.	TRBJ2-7	TGTGCCAGCAGTGAGGGCGGCTACGAGCAGTACTTC	CASSEGGYEQYF
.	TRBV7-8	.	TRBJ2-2	TGTGCCAGCACCCCGTCCGGGGGCTATGTCGGGGAGCTGTTTTTT	CASTPSGGYVGELFF
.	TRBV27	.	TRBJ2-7	TGTGCCAGCAGTCCAACCGGGACCGTCGAGCAGTACTTC	CASSPTGTVEQYF
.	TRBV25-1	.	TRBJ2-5	TGTGCCAGCAGTGAACTCAGTAGACCCAGCCAAGAGACCCAGTACTTC	CASSELSRPSQETQYF
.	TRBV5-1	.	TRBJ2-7	TGCGCCAGCAGCTTATCGACAGGCTCCTACGAGCAGTACTTC	CASSLSTGSYEQYF